One sample yielded the 10 T cell receptor beta chains listed below, sequenced in a study of beta chain features in type 1 diabetes. Overall study results and limits: TCRB CDR3s from Type 1 diabetes patients were moderately but significantly shorter in all four CD4+ subsets.

Of the isolated RNA, all was reverse transcribed, and so the sequenced material was expressed TCRB transcripts. The table came from immunoSEQ multiplex PCR; TCRdb's copy has only in-frame clones and leaves some out. The table includes 100,000 to 150,000 clones, about 17% detected once. These TCRs are of unknown antigen specificity. Sequenced sample: central memory CD4+ T cells from blood. All receptors come from a man aged 25 to 40 with type 1 diabetes.

The V call is TRBV29-1, the J call TRBJ1-3; unclear D gene. This CDR3 has 13 amino acids. V was trimmed by 6 bases and J by 0 bases, leaving 9 bases between them. Germline V lookup: CDR1 SQVTM, CDR2 ANQGSEA. The CDR3 loop reads CSVTQSSGNTIYF. The CDR3 region has the DNA TGCAGCGTAACCCAGAGCTCTGGAAACACCATATATTTT.

The table lists this clone with a count of one. This chain uses TRBV27 with TRBJ2-3; tentatively, D is TRBD1 or TRBD2 (5 bases each). Germline CDR1 and CDR2: MNHEY and SMNVEV (reference sequence). The CDR3 loop spans 14 amino acids. The V end was cut by 0 bases, the J end by 7 bases, with 11 bases between. CDR3 DNA sequence: TGTGCCAGCAGTTTATCGGTCAGGGAGAATACGCAGTATTTT. It codes for CASSLSVRENTQYF.

This clone has more than one count but fewer than ten. The V call is TRBV9, the J call TRBJ2-2; 7 bases match TRBD1. Germline V gene sequence: CDR1 SGDLS, CDR2 YYNGEE. The CDR3 sequence is 14 residues long. The V and J ends lost 4 bases and 5 bases, in that order; junction bases with no gene match: 5. The CDR3 sequence: CASSRQGGTGELFF. DNA for the CDR3: TGTGCCAGCAGCCGACAGGGTGGGACCGGGGAGCTGTTTTTT.

The chain is built from TRBV7-9 and TRBJ1-2; 8 bases agree with TRBD1. There are 15 residues in the CDR3. J lost 7 bases, V lost 2 bases, and 9 bases had no gene match. Germline values: CDR1 SEHNR, CDR2 FQNEAQ (reference sequence). This chain's CDR3 is CASSLYRTGTSGYTF. The CDR3, as DNA: TGTGCCAGCAGCTTATACCGGACAGGGACGTCTGGCTACACCTTC.

This clone was picked up a small number of times. The gene calls are TRBV4-3 and TRBJ2-3; D not certain. V lost 5 bases and J lost 0, with 6 bases in between. The CDR3 totals 13 residues. Germline V lookup: CDR1 LGHNA, CDR2 YSLEER. CDR3 bases: TGCGCCAGCAGCGAAGGAAGCACAGATACGCAGTATTTT. As protein: CASSEGSTDTQYF.

This clone came up a few times. V is TRBV29-1 and J is TRBJ1-5; TRBD1 matches at 8 bases. CDR1 SQVTM and CDR2 ANQGSEA come from the germline V gene. CDR3 length: 13 amino acids. The V segment lost 6 bases and the J segment 3 bases; nucleotides outside the gene matches: 4. The CDR3 spells CSVAGQDNQPQHF. The DNA for the CDR3 is TGCAGCGTCGCGGGACAGGACAATCAGCCCCAGCATTTT.

This clone was counted a few times. The chain couples TRBV7-2 to TRBJ1-5, with D tentatively TRBD1 (5 bases). Trimming stripped 3 bases from V and 7 bases from J, with 10 bases between. CDR1 SGHTA and CDR2 FQGNSA come from the germline V gene. CDR3 length: 13 residues. CDR3 nucleotide sequence: TGTGCCAGCAGCTTGGAGAGGGGCCAGCCCCAGCATTTT. It specifies CASSLERGQPQHF.

This clone was recorded a few times. J is TRBJ2-2 and V is TRBV9; a weak D match, TRBD2 (6 bases). The CDR3 covers 15 residues. Germline V gene sequence: CDR1 SGDLS, CDR2 YYNGEE. Trimming took 4 bases from V and 4 from J, leaving 14 bases between them. The CDR3 spells CASSSPGGSTGELFF. The DNA of the CDR3 is TGTGCCAGCAGCTCCCCCGGGGGATCCACCGGGGAGCTGTTTTTT.

A note on this clone: A read error may account for a junction end that differs from germline. This rearrangement joins TRBV5-1 to TRBJ2-3; D not certain. The CDR3 covers 14 residues. Germline V lookup: CDR1 SGHRS, CDR2 YFSETQ. In DNA, the CDR3 is TGTGCCAGCAGCTTTTACCTGGTCTCAGATACGCAGTATTTT. Amino acids: CASSFYLVSDTQYF.

There are a few counts of this clone. Here the CDR3 DNA reads TGTGCCAGCAGTTCCCGAGACAGGGGCACAGATACGCAGTATTTT. Protein: CASSSRDRGTDTQYF. The chain has TRBV6-5 and TRBJ2-3; TRBD1 agrees at 7 bases. CDR3 size: 15 residues. The trim removed 4 bases at V and 1 base at J, leaving 5 bases unmatched. The germline gives CDR1 MNHEY, CDR2 SVGAGI.